This T cell receptor beta chain is from a study of blood T cell repertoires in COVID-19 (dated by TCRdb to 2019 to 2021). About the full investigation: Samples covering the acute and convalescent phases of COVID-19 were provided by collaborators in the United States, Italy and Spain. The prospective study material was composed of cDNA or gDNA derived from T cells, B-cell-depleted T cells, or PBMCs. Deeply sampled blood TCRbeta repertoires from subjects exposed to, actively infected with, or recovered from COVID-19 were included in the dataset. The repertoires were released in a freely available public database meant as a resource for research on the immune response to SARS-CoV-2. Samples were obtained from the ongoing ImmuneRACE study (first 160 participants) and from over a thousand subjects provided by 6 global collaborators. A de-identified subject ID, COVID-19 status, age in years and sex were almost always included in the sample metadata. Where available, HLA class I and class II types were taken from metadata supplied by the sample provider and were not determined by assay-based typing. Overall results and qualifications from the work: How much clinical and demographic metadata was included differed by source and by participant, and the metadata was provided uncurated.

V is trimmed back by 1 base and J by 4 bases, and the junction contains 13 bases that no gene match accounts for. The germline V gene gives CDR1 as LGHNA and CDR2 as YSLEER. Inclusive of the bounding cysteine and phenylalanine, the CDR3 is 19 residues long. The kept DNA is CDR3 alone, 57 bases in frame from the first base. TCRbeta CDR3 regions were amplified from genomic DNA by means of the immunoSEQ Assay, a bias-controlled multiplex PCR. The study's own analysis went as follows. Nucleated cell counts per sample were estimated from amplification of reference gene primers within the assay. To quantify the absolute abundance of each unique TCRbeta CDR3 rearrangement, sequence reads were collapsed and filtered. For each sample, productive Simpson clonality was calculated by taking the square root of Simpson's diversity index across productive rearrangements. TCRdb holds this immuneACCESS table with in-frame rearrangements only. Some clones are missing; in checked studies, unresolved V genes explain under half, and the rest has no known cause. V and J calls and clone size are given by that table; D and trimming were obtained from the DNA. Present in this sample are 150,000 to 200,000 clones, approximately 90% of which were seen just once. The ten largest make up approximately 4% of the sample.

Collaborating institutions collected whole blood in K2EDTA tubes following their own protocols. For TCRbeta analysis, collaborators shipped samples as frozen whole blood, isolated PBMCs, or DNA extracted from either of those sample types. This clone was observed once. No antigen is known for it. No qualities accompany the bases; no much larger clone lies one base away. The TCR originated in a human donor in a cohort sampled during active COVID-19. The sequenced sample consisted of peripheral blood. The sequence joins TRBV4-3 to TRBJ2-3; TRBD2 aligns with 11 central bases. At the DNA level, the sequence is TGCGCCAGCAGCCAAGGACCGGGACTAGCGGAGGGAAGGGCAGATACGCAGTATTTT. Translated, this gives CASSQGPGLAEGRADTQYF.